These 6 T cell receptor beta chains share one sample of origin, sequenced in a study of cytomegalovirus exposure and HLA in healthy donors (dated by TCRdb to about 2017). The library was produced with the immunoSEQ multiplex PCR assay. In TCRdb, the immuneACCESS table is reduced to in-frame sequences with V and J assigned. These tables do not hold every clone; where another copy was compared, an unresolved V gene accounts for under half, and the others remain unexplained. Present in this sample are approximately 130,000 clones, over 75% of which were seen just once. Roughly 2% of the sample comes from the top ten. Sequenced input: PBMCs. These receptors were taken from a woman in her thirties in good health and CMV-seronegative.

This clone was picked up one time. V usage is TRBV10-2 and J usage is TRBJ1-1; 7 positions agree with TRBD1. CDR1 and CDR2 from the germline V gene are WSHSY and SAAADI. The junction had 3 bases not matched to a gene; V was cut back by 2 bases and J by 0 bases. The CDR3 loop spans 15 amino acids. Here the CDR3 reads CASSERQGMNTEAFF. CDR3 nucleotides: TGCGCCAGCAGTGAGAGACAGGGCATGAACACTGAAGCTTTCTTT.

CDR3 sequence (DNA): TGTGCCAGCAGTGGGTCCAGCGGGGGGGGCCGAGGCCGGAGCTCCTACAATGAGCAGTTCTTC. This translates into CASSGSSGGGRGRSSYNEQFF. The genes are TRBV2 and TRBJ2-1; 10 bases map to TRBD2. This CDR3 is built from 21 residues. CDR1 SNHLY and CDR2 FYNNEI come from the germline V gene. V lost 4 bases to trimming and J lost 0 bases; unmatched junction nucleotides: 18.

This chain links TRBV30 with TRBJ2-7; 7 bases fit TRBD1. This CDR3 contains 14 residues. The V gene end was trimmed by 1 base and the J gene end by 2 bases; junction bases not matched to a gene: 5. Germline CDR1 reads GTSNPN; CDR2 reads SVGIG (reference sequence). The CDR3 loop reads CAWSGRDRAYEQYF. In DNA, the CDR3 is TGTGCCTGGAGTGGCCGAGACAGGGCCTACGAGCAGTACTTC.

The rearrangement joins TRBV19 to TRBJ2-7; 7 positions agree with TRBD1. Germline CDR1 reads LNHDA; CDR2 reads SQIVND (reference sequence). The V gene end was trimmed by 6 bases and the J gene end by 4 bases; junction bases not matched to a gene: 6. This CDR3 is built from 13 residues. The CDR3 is CASSERTGYEQYF. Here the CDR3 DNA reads TGTGCCAGTAGCGAAAGGACAGGTTACGAGCAGTACTTC.

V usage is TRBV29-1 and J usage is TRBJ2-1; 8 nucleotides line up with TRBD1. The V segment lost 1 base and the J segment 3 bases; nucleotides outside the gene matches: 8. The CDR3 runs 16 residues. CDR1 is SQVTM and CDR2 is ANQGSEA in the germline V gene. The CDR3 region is CSVEGWSGGFYNEQFF. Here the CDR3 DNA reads TGCAGCGTTGAAGGGTGGTCAGGGGGCTTCTACAATGAGCAGTTCTTC.

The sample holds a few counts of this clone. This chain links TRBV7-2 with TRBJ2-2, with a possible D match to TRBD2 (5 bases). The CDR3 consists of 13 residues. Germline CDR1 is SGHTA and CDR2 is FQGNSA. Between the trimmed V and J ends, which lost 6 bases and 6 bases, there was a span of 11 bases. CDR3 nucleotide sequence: TGTGCCAGCAGGGGAGTGGGGTCCGGGGAGCTGTTTTTT. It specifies CASRGVGSGELFF. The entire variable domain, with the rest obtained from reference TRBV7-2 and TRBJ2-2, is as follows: GAGVSQSPSNKVTEKGKDVELRCDPISGHTALYWYRQSLGQGLEFLIYFQGNSAPDKSGLPSDRFSAERTGGSVSTLTIQRTQQEDSAVYLCASRGVGSGELFFGEGSRLTVL.